This T cell receptor (beta chain) appears in the sequencing data of a study of blood T cell repertoires in COVID-19. The overall study: Specimens from acute and convalescent COVID-19 originated in the United States, Italy and Spain. T cells, B-cell-depleted T cells, or PBMCs supplied cDNA or gDNA.

Original methodology: Using reference gene primer amplification, nucleated cell counts were estimated. Profiled with immunoSEQ multiplex PCR; TCRdb holds only in-frame clones, not every one. V and J calls and clone size are given by that table; D and trimming were obtained from the DNA. Altogether approximately 200,000 clones are present, about 86% being singletons, with the ten largest covering roughly 2.9%. The table lists this clone with a few counts. CDR1 and CDR2 (germline): MDHEN, SYDVKM. CDR3 length: 13 residues. The V gene lost 6 bases and the J gene lost 8 bases, with 16 bases spanning the gap.

Sequencing was done on a sample of peripheral blood. The chain carries TRBV28 and TRBJ1-2; D is possibly TRBD1 (5 bases). This receptor was obtained from a young woman with active or convalescent COVID-19. CDR3 nucleotide sequence: TGTGCCAGCAGGGCAGACAGTATTCGGGGCTACACCTTC. It yields the protein CASRADSIRGYTF.